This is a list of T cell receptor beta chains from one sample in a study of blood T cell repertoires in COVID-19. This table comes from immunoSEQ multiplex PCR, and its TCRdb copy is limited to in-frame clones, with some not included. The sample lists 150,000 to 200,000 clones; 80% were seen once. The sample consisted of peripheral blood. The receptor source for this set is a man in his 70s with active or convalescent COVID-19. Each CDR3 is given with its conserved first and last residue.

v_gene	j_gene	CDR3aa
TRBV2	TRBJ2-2	CASSEVGQGTGELFF
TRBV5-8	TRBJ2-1	CASSTRTSGGAGEQFF
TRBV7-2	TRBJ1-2	CASSFGDRLYGYTF
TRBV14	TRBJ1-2	CASSPQTGGSYGYTF
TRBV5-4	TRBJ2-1	CASSLGGRGNEQFF
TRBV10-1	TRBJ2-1	CASSDGKQGRGEQFF
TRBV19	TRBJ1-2	CASRSSGEGYGYTF
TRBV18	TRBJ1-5	CASSPSDQPQHF
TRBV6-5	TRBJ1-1	CASSSTGPTEAFF
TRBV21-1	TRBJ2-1	CASSKASGVSYNEQFF
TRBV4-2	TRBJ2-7	CASSQAVGLAEYEQYF
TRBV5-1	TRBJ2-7	CASSISVQTGNTPYEQYF
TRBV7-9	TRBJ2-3	CASSPSRAYVTDTQYF
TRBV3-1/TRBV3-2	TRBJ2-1	CASSQRQGARQFF
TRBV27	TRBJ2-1	CASRPPSYNEQFF
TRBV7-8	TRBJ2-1	CASSSSGGAFYNEQFF
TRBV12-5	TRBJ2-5	CASGRESETQYF
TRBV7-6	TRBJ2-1	CASSLERSSTYNEQFF
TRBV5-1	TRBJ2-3	CASSTLLGDRADTQYF
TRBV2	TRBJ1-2	CASSLQGANGYTF
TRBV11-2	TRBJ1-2	CASSLDGEVYGYTF
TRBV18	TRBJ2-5	CASSPPRAGSQETQYF
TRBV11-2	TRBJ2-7	CASSTLRGRSSYEQYF
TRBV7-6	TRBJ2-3	CASSDGLAGVTDTQYF
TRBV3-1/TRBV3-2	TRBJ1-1	CASSPSDSIREPFF
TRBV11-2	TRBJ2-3	CASSSGQTQYF
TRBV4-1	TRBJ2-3	CASSRNPGLAVSAGDTQYF
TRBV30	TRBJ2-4	CACNWEERKNIQYF
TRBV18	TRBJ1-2	CASSPQQGQANYGYTF
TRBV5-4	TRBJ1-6	CASSWRAGGDSPLHF
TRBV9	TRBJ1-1	CASAGGSTNTEAFF
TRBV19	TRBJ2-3	CASSIVSGRADTQYF
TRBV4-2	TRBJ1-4	CASSQGGQEWEKLFF
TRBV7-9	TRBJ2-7	CASSWGGGYEQYF